This T cell receptor (beta chain) was identified during a study of regulatory T cells in long-lasting Graves disease. The CDR3 totals 15 residues. Trimming pared 2 bases from V and 2 bases from J, leaving 13 bases between. Germline CDR1 reads KGHSH; CDR2 reads LQKENI. Documented time point: newly diagnosed GD, antithyroid drugs for less than 3 months. PBMC-extracted RNA yielded the TCR library. Building of the TCR beta libraries involved iRepertoire HTBI primers and Arm-PCR of CDR3 regions. MiXCR was run by TCRdb on the multiplex PCR reads, yielding one entry per CDR3 protein. Among a few hundred thousand distinct CDR3 sequences listed, roughly 15% were seen once. This clonotype was found many times. These data also formed part of another study, on T cells in Graves' hyperthyroidism and ophthalmopathy. That source adds: The TCR CDR3 was amplified in a first-round RT-PCR using the HTBI primer set.

J is TRBJ2-7 and V is TRBV18, with no clear D. Sequenced here: peripheral blood mononuclear cells (PBMCs), sampled at new diagnosis, from a patient treated with antithyroid drugs. The sequence was collected from a young woman with Graves disease. CDR3 residues: CASSPNNVQTYEQYF. The CDR3 coding sequence is TGTGCCAGCTCACCAAACAATGTACAAACCTACGAGCAGTACTTC.